What follows is one TCR beta chain and its context. The target antigen is unknown. Time point: newly diagnosed, previously untreated cHL patient sample. The entry originates in a study of PD-1 blockade in classical Hodgkin lymphoma. Trimming shortened V by 4 bases and J by 1 base, and 17 bases separated the two germline ends. Germline loops: CDR1 MDHEN, CDR2 SYDVKM. This CDR3 region has 17 residues. General study points: Lower baseline TCR diversity was reported for newly diagnosed patients than for healthy donors.

The repertoire was sequenced with immunoSEQ multiplex PCR; TCRdb's copy has only in-frame clones and lacks some. The sample has roughly 70,000 clones, 93% seen once. This sequence originates from a human donor with classical Hodgkin lymphoma. V and J are TRBV28 and TRBJ2-1; D remains ambiguous. Specimen: peripheral blood mononuclear cells (PBMCs). The CDR3: CASSYTWPPRSYNEQFF. CDR3 DNA sequence: TGTGCCAGCAGTTATACCTGGCCTCCCCGGTCCTACAATGAGCAGTTCTTC.